The next 20 T cell receptor beta chains were all read from a single sample in a study of blood T cell repertoires in COVID-19. Clones were sequenced by immunoSEQ multiplex PCR, and TCRdb holds only the in-frame ones, with some missing. Of around 250,000 clones listed, roughly 82% are singletons. Sequenced material: peripheral blood. Receptors originate from a woman older than 75 with COVID-19, enrolled during active disease.

V usage is TRBV2 and J usage is TRBJ1-5; a weak D match, TRBD1 (5 bases). Germline values: CDR1 SNHLY, CDR2 FYNNEI. There are 14 residues in the CDR3. V was shortened by 1 base and J by 7 bases, with 11 bases between the two germline ends. In DNA form, the CDR3 reads TGTGCCAGCAGTGAAGGAGGGGCGGGGCAGCCCCAGCATTTT. This translates into CASSEGGAGQPQHF.

The V and J genes are TRBV4-1 and TRBJ1-2; D ambiguous. In germline, CDR1 is MGHRA, CDR2 YSYEKL. Trimming shortened V by 4 bases and J by 2 bases, and 8 bases separated the two germline ends. The CDR3 runs 13 residues. CDR3: CASSRNGNYGYTF. For the CDR3, the DNA is TGCGCCAGCAGCCGAAACGGGAACTATGGCTACACCTTC.

The V and J genes are TRBV3-1 (or the pseudogene TRBV3-2) and TRBJ2-7, with 15 bases aligning to TRBD2. The CDR3 extends over 16 amino acids. The V gene end was trimmed by 1 base and the J gene end by 7 bases; junction bases not matched to a gene: 5. Per germline, CDR1 LGHDT and CDR2 YNNKEL (reference sequence). CDR3 bases: TGTGCCAGCAGCCAAGGCCCCGGGACTAGCGGGGGGGAGCAGTACTTC. Translating gives CASSQGPGTSGGEQYF.

J is TRBJ1-2 and V is TRBV7-2; D might be TRBD1 (6 bases). The CDR3 has 16 amino acids. The germline V and J ends were trimmed by 3 bases and 0 bases, with 14 bases remaining between them. Germline V gene lookup returns CDR1 SGHTA and CDR2 FQGNSA. The CDR3 bases are TGTGCCAGCAGCTTTAGGGCAGGGGATACTAACTATGGCTACACCTTC. It specifies CASSFRAGDTNYGYTF.

J is TRBJ2-4 and V is TRBV7-2; weak D call: TRBD2 (5 bases). The CDR3 has 14 residues. Germline values: CDR1 SGHTA, CDR2 FQGNSA. V was pared by 5 bases and J by 5 bases, with 13 bases between. The CDR3 spells CASSASRTQNIQYF. The CDR3 region has the DNA TGTGCCAGCAGCGCGAGCCGGACTCAAAACATTCAGTACTTC.

The chain's CDR3 is CATSDSTGGNYGYTF. As DNA, the CDR3 is TGTGCCACCAGTGACTCCACGGGGGGGAACTATGGCTACACCTTC. The gene calls are TRBV24-1 and TRBJ1-2; a weak D match, TRBD1 (5 bases). This CDR3 region has 15 residues. CDR1 and CDR2 from the germline V gene are KGHDR and SFDVKD. Deletions cut 4 bases from V and 2 bases from J, with 13 bases between.

This chain's CDR3 is CASIGQGRNTIYF. DNA of the CDR3: TGTGCCAGTATTGGACAGGGACGGAACACCATATATTTT. This chain joins TRBV19 and TRBJ1-3; 8 positions agree with TRBD1. J lost 7 bases, V lost 7 bases, and 6 bases had no gene match. CDR1 LNHDA and CDR2 SQIVND come from the germline V gene (reference sequence). This CDR3 is 13 amino acids long.

V gene TRBV19 combines with J gene TRBJ1-1; D may be TRBD1 (6 bases). CDR1 LNHDA and CDR2 SQIVND come from the germline V gene (reference sequence). V was cut by 8 bases and J by 1 base, with 14 bases left in between. This CDR3 region has 14 residues. The CDR3 DNA reads as TGTGCCAGTCAGAATACAGGGCGGAACACTGAAGCTTTCTTT. This codes for CASQNTGRNTEAFF.

The chain is built from TRBV30 and TRBJ2-3, with 11 positions matching TRBD1. Germline CDR1 and CDR2: GTSNPN and SVGIG (reference sequence). This CDR3 region has 17 residues. The V segment lost 0 bases and the J segment 4 bases; nucleotides outside the gene matches: 9. The DNA for the CDR3 is TGTGCCTGGAGTGTGGGGTCTGGGACAGGGGGTTCAGATACGCAGTATTTT. It codes for CAWSVGSGTGGSDTQYF.

This chain joins TRBV19 and TRBJ1-4, with TRBD1 matching over 8 bases. This CDR3 has 15 amino acids. V shed 4 bases, J shed 11 bases, and the junction held 12 bases outside the gene matches. Looked up from germline, CDR1 is LNHDA and CDR2 is SQIVND (reference sequence). CDR3 DNA: TGTGCCAGTAGTACCAGGGGGCTGAGTGGCCCTAAACTGTTTTTT. It encodes CASSTRGLSGPKLFF.

J is TRBJ1-4 and V is TRBV9; D is perhaps TRBD1 (5 bases). Trimming cost V 3 bases and J 7 bases, with 19 bases left between them. The length of the CDR3 is 16 residues. Looked up from germline, CDR1 is SGDLS and CDR2 is YYNGEE. CDR3 residues: CASSAPLGGSGEKLFF. As DNA, the CDR3 is TGTGCCAGCAGCGCGCCACTCGGGGGGTCGGGTGAAAAACTGTTTTTT.

J is TRBJ2-2 and V is TRBV5-4; 8 nucleotides match TRBD1. V shed 0 bases and J 5 bases; nucleotides not matched to a gene: 3. Germline loops: CDR1 SGHNT, CDR2 YYREEE (reference sequence). This CDR3 has 15 amino acids. CDR3 DNA sequence: TGTGCCAGCAGCTTGGCAGGGGGCAGGACCGGGGAGCTGTTTTTT. Translating it yields CASSLAGGRTGELFF.

V and J are TRBV7-2 and TRBJ2-1; 9 bases are a match to TRBD2. V was pared by 2 bases and J by 2 bases, with 4 bases of the junction left unmatched. This CDR3 has 16 amino acids. Looked up from germline, CDR1 is SGHTA and CDR2 is FQGNSA. The CDR3 coding sequence is TGTGCCAGCAGCTTAAGAGGCGGGGGGGCCTACAATGAGCAGTTCTTC. Protein sequence: CASSLRGGGAYNEQFF.

The chain has TRBV7-2 and TRBJ1-2; D is perhaps TRBD1 (5 bases). Germline V gene sequence: CDR1 SGHTA, CDR2 FQGNSA. The germline V and J ends were trimmed by 4 bases and 3 bases, with 12 bases remaining between them. The CDR3 length is 14 residues. The CDR3 protein is CASSSGGDYYGYTF. CDR3 DNA: TGTGCCAGCAGCTCTGGGGGGGACTACTATGGCTACACCTTC.

The rearrangement joins TRBV10-3 to TRBJ2-7; D is possibly TRBD2 (5 bases). V shed 5 bases and J shed 5 bases, with 16 bases lying between them. Germline-derived CDR1 and CDR2 are ENHRY and SYGVKD. CDR3 length: 14 residues. CDR3 in amino acids: CAISHGRGEDEQYF. CDR3 DNA: TGTGCCATCAGTCACGGACGGGGAGAGGACGAGCAGTACTTC.

The chain joins TRBV3-1 (or the pseudogene TRBV3-2) to TRBJ1-2, with a tentative D call TRBD1 (5 bases). Germline loops: CDR1 LGHDT, CDR2 YNNKEL (reference sequence). Trimming stripped 4 bases from V and 5 bases from J, with 14 bases between. This CDR3 is built from 14 residues. The CDR3 nucleotides read TGTGCCAGCAGCCCGGGGACGGGAGGGTATGGCTACACCTTC. This codes for CASSPGTGGYGYTF.

This sequence joins TRBV3-1 (or the pseudogene TRBV3-2) and TRBJ2-3; 9 nucleotides match TRBD2. The trim removed 4 bases at V and 1 base at J, leaving 6 bases unmatched. The CDR3 sequence is 16 residues long. Looked up from germline, CDR1 is LGHDT and CDR2 is YNNKEL (reference sequence). CDR3 DNA sequence: TGTGCCAGCAGCCCCCGTCTAGCGGGGCGCACAGATACGCAGTATTTT. It codes for CASSPRLAGRTDTQYF.

This clone was seen ten or more times. The chain has TRBV4-2 and TRBJ2-7; perhaps TRBD2 as D (5 bases). CDR1 is LGHNA and CDR2 is YNFKEQ in the germline V gene. The CDR3 extends over 14 amino acids. Trimming cost V 4 bases and J 5 bases, with 15 bases left between them. This CDR3 reads CASSPTGGRDEQYF. DNA for the CDR3: TGTGCCAGCAGCCCCACCGGCGGGCGGGACGAGCAGTACTTC.

V is TRBV19 and J is TRBJ2-4; D is unclear. V was cut by 3 bases and J by 1 base, with 10 bases left in between. This CDR3 spans 15 amino acids. Germline V gene sequence: CDR1 LNHDA, CDR2 SQIVND (reference sequence). Written as DNA, the CDR3 is TGTGCCAGTAGTATGACGACACCGGCCAAAAACATTCAGTACTTC. It translates to CASSMTTPAKNIQYF.

J is TRBJ2-5 and V is TRBV28; D possibly corresponds to TRBD2 (5 bases). The CDR3 covers 15 residues. CDR1 MDHEN and CDR2 SYDVKM come from the germline V gene. Trimming cost V 6 bases and J 5 bases, with 19 bases left between them. The CDR3: CASSLRQRTVETQYF. The CDR3, as DNA: TGTGCCAGCAGCCTCCGCCAGAGGACTGTGGAGACCCAGTACTTC.